Listed here are 31 T cell receptor beta chains from one sample, sequenced in a study of spatial heterogeneity in lung cancer (dated by TCRdb to between 2017 and 2020). Libraries were made using 5' RACE. TCRdb lists the instrument as NextSeq 500. In-frame beta chains were kept once TCRdb had trimmed the public reads at Q25 with fastp and called clones with MiXCR. Rows merge per CDR3 protein into single entries with the most common DNA and genes. Here the sample has 2,700 or so distinct CDR3 sequences; 5% to 7.5% occur a single time. The ten largest clones capture 9.2% of the sample. Antigens of these TCRs are unknown. Results and caveats for the whole study, not just this receptor: The tumor nonsynonymous mutation count correlated with the number of expanded intratumoral alpha and beta TCRs.

The intended sense of this specimen's time point label: sample taken at primary tumor resection. Specimen: lung tumor tissue, collected at surgery. Source of these receptors: a male donor with early-stage non-small cell lung cancer.

Notes on this clonotype: For a library built for alpha chains, this beta chain is a stray read; little rests on its size. The V and J genes are TRBV5-6 and TRBJ2-5, with 10 bases lining up with TRBD2. Germline CDR1 SGHDT, CDR2 YYEEEE. CDR3 length equals 15 residues. The V gene end was trimmed by 3 bases and the J gene end by 5 bases; junction bases not matched to a gene: 7. The CDR3 loop is CASSSGLAGVETQYF. CDR3 sequence (DNA): TGTGCCAGCAGCTCGGGGCTAGCGGGAGTGGAGACCCAGTACTTC.

A remark on this clonotype: The library was prepared for alpha chains; this beta chain is a stray read, so its frequency means little. The chain has TRBV21-1 and TRBJ1-1. TRBV21-1 is flagged as a pseudogene. CDR3 length equals 13 residues. CDR3 loop: CASSKWTNTEAFF. DNA of the CDR3: TGTGCCAGCAGCAAATGGACGAACACTGAAGCTTTCTTT.

This clonotype is medium-sized (0.01 to 0.1%) in the sample. This beta chain was picked up by a library intended for alpha chains and is off target, so its count carries little meaning. The chain couples TRBV10-3 to TRBJ2-3, with a possible D match to TRBD2 (6 bases). This CDR3 has 15 amino acids. The V and J ends lost 0 bases and 0 bases respectively, with 7 bases between them. Germline V gene lookup returns CDR1 ENHRY and CDR2 SYGVKD. CDR3 bases: TGTGCCATCAGTGAGTCGAGCGGGAGCACAGATACGCAGTATTTT. This encodes CAISESSGSTDTQYF.

This clonotype was counted at least ten times. This beta chain is an unintended read in a library built for alpha chains; its size means little. The chain joins TRBV4-2 to TRBJ2-3; maybe TRBD2 (6 bases). CDR3 length equals 15 residues. The germline gives CDR1 LGHNA, CDR2 YNFKEQ. V was pared by 0 bases and J by 1 base, with 8 bases between. In DNA, the CDR3 is TGTGCCAGCAGCCAAGAGGGGGGTCGCACAGATACGCAGTATTTT. This codes for CASSQEGGRTDTQYF.

In its sample, this clonotype is medium-sized. This beta chain slipped into a library made for alpha chains as a stray read, so its size is not meaningful. The V gene is TRBV5-5, the J gene TRBJ2-5, with D possibly being TRBD1 or TRBD2 (5 bases each). The length of the CDR3 is 17 residues. The V end lost 4 bases, the J end lost 1 base, and 20 bases lay between the germline ends. Germline CDR1 is SGHKS and CDR2 is YYEKEE (reference sequence). CDR3 sequence: CASSGTRDGDLQETQYF. DNA for the CDR3: TGTGCCAGCAGCGGGACCCGGGACGGAGATCTCCAAGAGACCCAGTACTTC.

By its share, this clonotype is medium-sized. This beta chain appears as a stray read in a library generated for alpha chains; its size is not informative. The gene calls are TRBV5-6 and TRBJ1-6; D is undetermined. This CDR3 has 14 residues. Germline CDR1 is SGHDT and CDR2 is YYEEEE. V was cut by 4 bases and J by 10 bases, with 15 bases left in between. The CDR3 DNA reads TGTGCCAGCAGCCGGACGGCGACGGGATCACCCCTCCACTTT. Residues: CASSRTATGSPLHF.

This clonotype is classed as medium-sized. This beta chain turned up in a library designed for alpha chains; as an off-target read, its abundance says little. This chain uses TRBV20-1 with TRBJ1-5; D remains ambiguous. V lost 1 base and J 2 bases, leaving 9 bases between the germline ends. The CDR3 extends over 14 amino acids. Per the germline V gene, CDR1 is DFQATT and CDR2 is SNEGSKA (reference sequence). The chain's CDR3 is CSARVGGGNQPQHF. In DNA, the CDR3 is TGCAGTGCTAGAGTCGGAGGAGGCAATCAGCCCCAGCATTTT.

Notes on this clonotype: A library made for alpha chains picked up this beta chain off target, so its size means little. J is TRBJ1-5 and V is TRBV6-1, with a possible D match to TRBD1 (5 bases). The CDR3 is 14 residues long. The germline V gene has CDR1 MNHNS and CDR2 SASEGT. V lost 6 bases to trimming and J lost 0 bases, with 9 bases between them. The CDR3 DNA reads as TGTGCCAGCAGGCGGGACTATAGCAATCAGCCCCAGCATTTT. Translating gives CASRRDYSNQPQHF.

By sample fraction, this clonotype is medium-sized (0.01 to 0.1%). In a library made to pick up alpha chains, this beta chain is a stray read with a size that means little. This rearrangement joins TRBV7-2 to TRBJ2-1; TRBD2 aligns across 10 bases. This CDR3 region has 13 residues. The germline V gene has CDR1 SGHTA and CDR2 FQGNSA. Trimming cost V 4 bases and J 9 bases; bases outside gene matches: 3. DNA for the CDR3: TGTGCCAGCAGCTGGGGACTAGCGAGTGAGCAGTTCTTC. This sequence encodes CASSWGLASEQFF.

By its share, this clonotype is medium-sized (0.01 to 0.1%). A library made for alpha chains picked up this beta chain off target, so its size means little. The rearrangement uses TRBV3-1 and TRBJ2-3; TRBD2 matches 9 bases. The germline gives CDR1 LGHDT, CDR2 YNNKEL (reference sequence). The CDR3 sequence is 18 residues long. The V segment lost 3 bases and the J segment 0 bases; nucleotides outside the gene matches: 10. The CDR3 DNA follows: TGTGCCAGCAGCCAGGGGAGGCCTAGCGGGACCAGCACAGATACGCAGTATTTT. This sequence encodes CASSQGRPSGTSTDTQYF.

This clonotype was observed at least ten times. For a library built for alpha chains, this beta chain is a stray read; little rests on its size. The genes are TRBV6-2 or TRBV6-3 and TRBJ2-6, with a tentative D call TRBD1 (5 bases). Germline-derived CDR1 and CDR2 are MNHEY and SVGEGT. The CDR3 has 16 amino acids. Trimming left V 6 bases short and J 1 base short, with 13 bases between. The CDR3: CASSPPQGSGANVLTF. The CDR3 nucleotides are TGTGCCAGCAGCCCGCCCCAGGGTTCTGGGGCCAACGTCCTGACTTTC.

Points on this clonotype: Being off target in a library aimed at alpha chains, this beta chain has a size of little meaning. This chain links TRBV5-1 with TRBJ2-1; 7 positions match TRBD2. The V gene end was trimmed by 1 base and the J gene end by 7 bases; junction bases not matched to a gene: 8. CDR3 size: 15 residues. CDR1 is SGHRS and CDR2 is YFSETQ in the germline V gene. CDR3 protein: CASSLPASGVNEQFF. CDR3 DNA sequence: TGCGCCAGCAGCTTGCCGGCTAGCGGAGTAAATGAGCAGTTCTTC.

This clonotype is medium-sized in the sample. Because this beta chain is a stray read in a library intended to capture alpha chains, its abundance should not be given much weight. The chain combines TRBV5-1 with TRBJ2-7, with D unresolved. V dropped 3 bases and J dropped 2 bases, with 12 bases sitting between them. CDR1 is SGHRS, CDR2 YFSETQ, per germline. The CDR3 has 14 amino acids. The CDR3 protein is CASSSLTATYEQYF. The CDR3 coding sequence is TGCGCCAGCAGCTCCCTCACAGCCACCTACGAGCAGTACTTC.

On this clonotype: A library prepared for alpha chains yielded this beta chain as an off-target read; its size is of little meaning. The chain employs TRBV7-2 and TRBJ2-7, with D perhaps TRBD1 (5 bases). In germline, CDR1 is SGHTA, CDR2 FQGNSA. CDR3 length: 14 residues. V shed 2 bases and J shed 3 bases, with 11 bases lying between them. CDR3 protein: CASSLRLGDYEQYF. The DNA of the CDR3 is TGTGCCAGCAGCTTAAGGTTAGGGGACTACGAGCAGTACTTC.

This clonotype is deemed medium-sized. This beta chain is a stray read from a library made for alpha chains; its abundance is not meaningful. The J gene is TRBJ1-1, the V gene TRBV18; D is undetermined. V lost 3 bases, J lost 7 bases, and 15 bases lay in between. Germline loops: CDR1 KGHSH, CDR2 LQKENI. The CDR3 is 14 residues long. The CDR3, as DNA: TGTGCCAGCTCACCGGGCTCAGGCCGCGATGAAGCTTTCTTT. This gives the protein CASSPGSGRDEAFF.

This clonotype has just one count. This beta chain is a stray read from a library made for alpha chains; its abundance is not meaningful. V usage is TRBV5-5 and J usage is TRBJ1-1, with no clear D. The germline CDR1 and CDR2 sequences are SGHKS and YYEKEE (reference sequence). The CDR3 totals 15 residues. Trimming took 4 bases from V and 0 from J, leaving 13 bases between them. The CDR3 DNA reads TGTGCCAGCAGCGCCTCCGGACTGTTGAACACTGAAGCTTTCTTT. Translating it yields CASSASGLLNTEAFF. Based on the CDR3 plus reference TRBV5-5 and TRBJ1-1, the full variable domain is DAGVTQSPTHLIKTRGQQVTLRCSPISGHKSVSWYQQVLGQGPQFIFQYYEKEERGRGNFPDRFSARQFPNYSSELNVNALLLGDSALYLCASSASGLLNTEAFFGQGTRLTVV.

This clonotype is labeled medium-sized. Since the library was made to target alpha chains, this beta chain is a stray read and its abundance is not meaningful. The chain joins TRBV14 to TRBJ1-1, with a possible D match to TRBD1 (5 bases). Germline V gene sequence: CDR1 SGHDN, CDR2 FVKESK. V lost 0 bases, J lost 4 bases, and 9 bases lay in between. The CDR3 contains 14 residues. The CDR3, as DNA: TGTGCCAGCAGCCAAGAGTCCGGGGGCACTGAAGCTTTCTTT. Protein product: CASSQESGGTEAFF.

This clonotype is medium-sized (0.01 to 0.1%) in the sample. This beta chain turned up in a library designed for alpha chains; as an off-target read, its abundance says little. V and J are TRBV11-1 and TRBJ2-7; D uncertain. The CDR3 length is 12 residues. Germline V gene sequence: CDR1 SGHAT, CDR2 FQDESV (reference sequence). V dropped 5 bases and J dropped 6 bases, with 11 bases sitting between them. The CDR3 region is CASSQMGVEQYF. In DNA form, the CDR3 reads TGTGCCAGCAGCCAGATGGGCGTCGAGCAGTACTTC.

By share of the sample, this clonotype is medium-sized. In a library made to pick up alpha chains, this beta chain is a stray read with a size that means little. V is TRBV6-6 and J is TRBJ2-7; a possible D gene is TRBD2 (6 bases). Germline CDR1 reads MNHNY; CDR2 reads SVGAGI (reference sequence). Trimming removed 6 bases from V and 4 bases from J, with 19 bases in between. The CDR3 is 15 amino acids. CDR3 nucleotides: TGTGCCAGCAGATTCCTCGGGGGTAGCTCGTACGAGCAGTACTTC. It encodes CASRFLGGSSYEQYF.

This clonotype has at least ten counts. This beta chain is an off-target read within a library intended for alpha chains, so its frequency means little. CDR3 sequence: CSARDPGTGSSGANVLTF. The CDR3 DNA follows: TGCAGTGCTAGAGATCCCGGGACAGGGTCGAGTGGGGCCAACGTCCTGACTTTC. The chain recombines TRBV20-1 with TRBJ2-6; 9 bases are a match to TRBD1. The CDR3 covers 18 residues. The germline V gene encodes CDR1 DFQATT and CDR2 SNEGSKA (reference sequence). The junction had 9 bases not matched to a gene; V was cut back by 0 bases and J by 3 bases.

As concerns this clonotype: With a much larger clone just one base away, this may be a read error. With the library built for alpha chains, this beta chain is off target and its frequency is not meaningful. J is TRBJ1-2 and V is TRBV30; D gene unclear. Germline lookup yields CDR1 GTSNPN and CDR2 SVGIG (reference sequence). The CDR3 is 12 amino acids. CDR3 loop: CAWSVYNYGYIF. In DNA form, the CDR3 reads TGTGCCTGGAGTGTATATAACTATGGCTACATCTTC.

This clonotype is labeled as medium-sized (0.01 to 0.1%). Within a library made for alpha chains, this beta chain is off target, and its count is uninformative. The chain couples TRBV20-1 to TRBJ1-2; no clear D gene. The CDR3 has 12 residues. V gave up 5 bases and J gave up 2 bases, with 9 bases separating them. The V gene's germline CDR1 is DFQATT and CDR2 SNEGSKA (reference sequence). The CDR3 region is CSARGGNYGYTF. DNA of the CDR3: TGCAGTGCTCGCGGAGGGAACTATGGCTACACCTTC.

In the case of this clonotype: This beta chain is an off-target read within a library intended for alpha chains, so its frequency means little. V gene TRBV6-2 or TRBV6-3 combines with J gene TRBJ1-5; D unresolved. Looked up from germline, CDR1 is MNHEY and CDR2 is SVGEGT. Trimming cost V 3 bases and J 7 bases, with 7 bases left between them. This CDR3 contains 12 residues. The CDR3 DNA reads TGTGCCAGCAGTTATGGTGGGCAGCCCCAGCATTTT. It yields the protein CASSYGGQPQHF.

This clonotype counts as medium-sized (0.01 to 0.1%). Since it is a stray read in a library aimed at alpha chains, this beta chain has a size that is not meaningful. The chain recombines TRBV4-3 with TRBJ1-1; the D is unclear. Between the trimmed V and J ends, which lost 0 bases and 8 bases, there was a span of 13 bases. The germline V gene has CDR1 LGHNA and CDR2 YSLEER. This CDR3 has 14 residues. The CDR3 protein is CASSQEYSTKEAFF. Written as DNA, the CDR3 is TGCGCCAGCAGCCAAGAGTATTCTACGAAAGAAGCTTTCTTT.

This clonotype is labeled medium-sized (0.01 to 0.1%). This beta chain lies outside the target of a library built for alpha chains; its clone size means little. This rearrangement joins TRBV28 to TRBJ2-5; 9 positions agree with TRBD2. Germline loops: CDR1 MDHEN, CDR2 SYDVKM. The CDR3 covers 15 residues. The V and J ends lost 6 bases and 3 bases, in that order; junction bases with no gene match: 8. The chain's CDR3 is CASRLSGGTEETQYF. CDR3 DNA sequence: TGTGCCAGCAGACTGAGCGGGGGGACCGAAGAGACCCAGTACTTC. Full variable domain (missing parts from reference TRBV28 and TRBJ2-5): DVKVTQSSRYLVKRTGEKVFLECVQDMDHENMFWYRQDPGLGLRLIYFSYDVKMKEKGDIPEGYSVSREKKERFSLILESASTNQTSMYLCASRLSGGTEETQYFGPGTRLLVL.

This clonotype was seen many times. With the library built for alpha chains, this beta chain is off target and its frequency is not meaningful. This chain joins TRBV6-6 and TRBJ1-1, with 9 bases fitting TRBD1. Germline V gene sequence: CDR1 MNHNY, CDR2 SVGAGI (reference sequence). The CDR3 extends over 14 amino acids. Trimming removed 6 bases from V and 3 bases from J; junction bases left unmatched: 5. The CDR3 spells CASRSTGGYTEAFF. CDR3 nucleotide sequence: TGTGCCAGCAGAAGCACAGGGGGCTACACTGAAGCTTTCTTT.

This clonotype rates as medium-sized. The library was prepared for alpha chains; this beta chain is a stray read, so its frequency means little. The chain uses TRBV6-5 and TRBJ2-3; a weak D match, TRBD1 (6 bases). The ends were cut back, 0 bases at V and 3 bases at J, with 16 bases in the middle. CDR1 is MNHEY and CDR2 is SVGAGI in the germline V gene. This CDR3 has 17 residues. The CDR3 DNA reads TGTGCCAGCAGTTACTCGGGCGTGGGGGCAGTGACAGATACGCAGTATTTT. This codes for CASSYSGVGAVTDTQYF.

This clonotype was seen at least ten times. This beta chain is an unintended read in a library built for alpha chains; its size means little. The chain combines TRBV7-8 with TRBJ2-5; D perhaps matches TRBD2 (7 bases). Germline CDR1 is SGHVS and CDR2 is FQNEAQ. This CDR3 is 16 amino acids long. V lost 3 bases to trimming and J lost 9 bases, with 23 bases between them. DNA for the CDR3: TGTGCCAGCAGCTTGGGTGCAAGCGGGCAAGGGGGGGCCCAGTACTTC. Translating it yields CASSLGASGQGGAQYF.

By sample share, this clonotype is medium-sized. The size of this beta chain means little, since it is a stray read in a library made for alpha chains. The genes are TRBV27 and TRBJ1-4; D is possibly TRBD1 (6 bases). CDR3 length equals 15 residues. V was clipped by 3 bases and J by 10 bases, with 18 bases between them. Germline V gene lookup returns CDR1 MNHEY and CDR2 SMNVEV (reference sequence). CDR3 DNA: TGTGCCAGCAGTTTTATTTCACAGGGTTTTGGAAAACTGTTTTTT. It translates to CASSFISQGFGKLFF.

This clonotype is labeled as medium-sized. The library was designed around alpha chains, so this beta chain is a stray read whose abundance carries little weight. This chain links TRBV28 with TRBJ2-7; 12 bases agree with TRBD2. V lost 8 bases and J lost 3; bases outside the gene matches: 17. The CDR3 spans 18 residues. Germline V CDR1 and CDR2: MDHEN, SYDVKM. The CDR3 loop reads CASRGRAWTSGTDYEQYF. In DNA form, the CDR3 reads TGTGCCAGCCGGGGACGGGCCTGGACTAGCGGGACCGACTACGAGCAGTACTTC.

This clonotype appeared many times. This beta chain slipped into a library made for alpha chains as a stray read, so its size is not meaningful. The chain recombines TRBV6-5 with TRBJ2-1; 9 bases are shared with TRBD2. Germline lookup yields CDR1 MNHEY and CDR2 SVGAGI. The CDR3 consists of 17 residues. V lost 3 bases and J lost 0; bases outside the gene matches: 6. The CDR3 is CASSYLSSGTSYNEQFF. The CDR3 bases are TGTGCCAGCAGTTATTTGTCTAGCGGGACCTCCTACAATGAGCAGTTCTTC.